A selection of T cell receptor beta chains follows, all from one sample in a study of long-term antiretroviral therapy in people with HIV. Clones were read by immunoSEQ multiplex PCR, and TCRdb kept only the in-frame ones, dropping some. The sample carries around 23,000 clones, around 77% recorded once. The specimen was unsorted PBMCs, collected 2.1 years after starting antiretroviral therapy. Receptors were obtained from a man aged 25-45 years with HIV. Each CDR3 is given with its conserved first and last residue. A D gene is named only where the DNA matches it firmly. Clone size appears in some rows only: once, few, many, or a class for an expanded clone.

size	D	V	J	DNA	CDR3
.	.	TRBV25-1	TRBJ1-4	TGTGCCAGCAGTCGCCAAGGAGGGGTCCGGCTGTTTTTT	CASSRQGGVRLFF
.	.	TRBV30	TRBJ2-7	TGTGCCTGGAGTGAAGGGGATACATCTACCTACGAGCAGTACTTC	CAWSEGDTSTYEQYF
.	.	TRBV29-1	TRBJ1-1	TGCAGCGCCATGGGGGCTCACACTGAAGCTTTCTTT	CSAMGAHTEAFF
.	TRBD2	TRBV19	TRBJ2-1	TGTGCCAGTACTCGGACTAGCGGGGGGAACCCTACCTACAATGAGCAGTTCTTC	CASTRTSGGNPTYNEQFF
.	.	TRBV29-1	TRBJ1-1	TGCAGCGTTGACGAGGAGATGAACACTGAAGCTTTCTTT	CSVDEEMNTEAFF
.	TRBD1	TRBV5-5	TRBJ1-2	TGTGCCAGCAGCTTGAGGGGGGACAGGCTGATCTATGGCTACACCTTC	CASSLRGDRLIYGYTF
.	TRBD2	TRBV6-1	TRBJ2-1	TGTGCCAGCGGATTAGCGGGAGGGCTCGATGAGCAGTTCTTC	CASGLAGGLDEQFF
.	.	TRBV4-3	TRBJ1-1	TGCGCCAGCAGCCAAGATTGGGTGAACACTGAAGCTTTCTTT	CASSQDWVNTEAFF
.	.	TRBV18	TRBJ1-3	TGTGCCAGCTCACCTCAGCTGGGGTCGGCCTCTGGAAACACCATATATTTT	CASSPQLGSASGNTIYF
.	.	TRBV10-2	TRBJ2-5	TGCGCCAGCAGTGAGAGTTACGGGGGGCCGGAGACCCAGTACTTC	CASSESYGGPETQYF
.	.	TRBV29-1	TRBJ1-1	TGCAGCGTTCACACGGGTGGGGGGAACACTGAAGCTTTCTTT	CSVHTGGGNTEAFF
.	.	TRBV5-1	TRBJ1-2	TGCGCCAGCAGTGAGGACCAGGGCGAGGGCTACACCTTC	CASSEDQGEGYTF
.	TRBD1	TRBV19	TRBJ1-6	TGTGCCAGTAGCCTAGGACAGGGGGATTCACCCCTCCACTTT	CASSLGQGDSPLHF
.	.	TRBV7-9	TRBJ1-4	TGTGCCAGCAGCTCGACAGGAGGGAATGAAAAACTGTTTTTT	CASSSTGGNEKLFF
.	TRBD1	TRBV5-5	TRBJ2-7	TGTGCCAGCAGCTCGGCCCCGGGACAGCTCTACGAGCAGTACTTC	CASSSAPGQLYEQYF
.	.	TRBV7-9	TRBJ1-1	TGTGCCAGCAGCTTAGCAGGGTGGGACACTGAAGCTTTCTTT	CASSLAGWDTEAFF
.	.	TRBV25-1	TRBJ2-1	TGTGCCAGCAGTGAACAGGGTGAGCAGTTCTTC	CASSEQGEQFF
.	TRBD1	TRBV10-1	TRBJ2-7	TGCGCCAGCAGCGAGAGGACAGGCCCAGACTACGAGCAGTACTTC	CASSERTGPDYEQYF
.	TRBD2	TRBV5-1	TRBJ2-1	TGCGCCAGCAGCTTGGTAGGGCTAGCGGGAGTAAGTGAGCAGTTCTTC	CASSLVGLAGVSEQFF
.	.	TRBV6-5	TRBJ1-6	TGTGCCAGCAGTTATTCTACATCAAATTCACCCCTCCACTTT	CASSYSTSNSPLHF
.	TRBD2	TRBV19	TRBJ2-5	TGTGCCAGTAGTCTAATAGCGGGAGTGGAAGAGACCCAGTACTTC	CASSLIAGVEETQYF
once	TRBD1	TRBV27	TRBJ2-5	TGTGCCAGCAGTTTCTTATTCGAGACAGGGCAAGAGACCCAGTACTTC	CASSFLFETGQETQYF
.	.	TRBV2	TRBJ2-1	TGTGCCAGCAGTAATACAGGGAGTAGGAGTGAGCAGTTCTTC	CASSNTGSRSEQFF
.	.	TRBV7-6	TRBJ2-7	TGTGCCAGCAGCTTAAGTGACTATTACGAGCAGTACTTC	CASSLSDYYEQYF
few	.	TRBV11-1	TRBJ1-6	TGTGCCAGCAGCCTAGGCAGGAGCTCCTATAATTCACCCCTCCACTTT	CASSLGRSSYNSPLHF
.	TRBD1	TRBV13	TRBJ1-1	TGTGCCAGCAGCTTAGCCGGCAGGGGGCACACTGAAGCTTTCTTT	CASSLAGRGHTEAFF
.	TRBD1	TRBV29-1	TRBJ1-1	TGCAGCGGGGCTACAGGGGGTCGGTACACTGAAGCTTTCTTT	CSGATGGRYTEAFF
.	TRBD2	TRBV19	TRBJ2-7	TGTGCCAGTAAAAGACAGCGGGACTCCTACGAGCAGTACTTC	CASKRQRDSYEQYF
.	.	TRBV5-1	TRBJ1-2	TGCGCCAGCAGCTTGGGAGGGGCAGCTAACTATGGCTACACCTTC	CASSLGGAANYGYTF
few	.	TRBV2	TRBJ1-2	TGTGCCAGCAGCGAACACACAGGGAGCTACTATGGCTACACCTTC	CASSEHTGSYYGYTF
.	.	TRBV6-5	TRBJ1-1	TGTGCCAGCAGTATGATAGGGCCTCACACTGAAGCTTTCTTT	CASSMIGPHTEAFF
.	TRBD1	TRBV2	TRBJ2-3	TGTGCCAGCAGTGTAGGACAGGGGGCCACAGATACGCAGTATTTT	CASSVGQGATDTQYF